The rows below give T cell receptor beta chains drawn from one sample of a study of blood T cell repertoires in COVID-19. Only in-frame clones appear in the TCRdb table, and some are missing; sequencing was by immunoSEQ multiplex PCR. The table records around 270,000 clones, around 89% of them present only once. Source material: peripheral blood. These receptors all stem from a man aged 55 to 70 who had recovered from COVID-19. Each CDR3 is given with its conserved first and last residue. The order of the fields is clone size, V gene, J gene, D gene, CDR3 protein, CDR3 DNA. D genes are given only for firm matches. Not every row has a clone size; where given, it reads once, few, many or a size class.

.	TRBV3-1/TRBV3-2	TRBJ1-1	TRBD1	CASSLQGAITEAFF	TGTGCCAGCAGCCTACAGGGGGCTATTACTGAAGCTTTCTTT
.	TRBV10-3	TRBJ2-1	.	CAISAQAAGALPYNEQFF	TGTGCCATCAGTGCCCAGGCGGCGGGGGCCCTGCCCTACAATGAGCAGTTCTTC
.	TRBV4-2	TRBJ2-5	TRBD1	CASSREVQGKREETQYF	TGTGCCAGCAGCCGAGAAGTACAGGGGAAAAGGGAAGAGACCCAGTACTTC
.	TRBV20-1	TRBJ2-1	.	CSADQIEQFF	TGCAGTGCCGATCAGATAGAGCAGTTCTTC
.	TRBV6-5	TRBJ2-7	TRBD2	CASSPTRGGPREQYF	TGTGCCAGCAGCCCAACGCGGGGGGGCCCTAGAGAGCAGTACTTC
.	TRBV11-1	TRBJ2-7	TRBD2	CASALRGDHEQYF	TGTGCCAGCGCGCTTCGGGGGGACCACGAGCAGTACTTC
.	TRBV5-1	TRBJ2-7	.	CASSLGSRVRPYEQYF	TGCGCCAGCAGCTTGGGTTCCCGCGTGAGGCCCTACGAGCAGTACTTC
.	TRBV27	TRBJ1-4	.	CASSQGTPPNEKLFF	TGTGCCAGCAGTCAGGGGACACCGCCTAATGAAAAACTGTTTTTT
.	TRBV7-3	TRBJ2-3	TRBD2	CASSLRGTTLRADTQYF	TGTGCCAGCAGCTTACGCGGGACTACTTTACGCGCAGATACGCAGTATTTT
once	TRBV10-2	TRBJ2-5	.	CASRSSSRETQYF	TGCGCCAGCAGGTCTAGCTCCCGGGAGACCCAGTACTTC
once	TRBV7-2	TRBJ1-2	.	CASSLPRGNYGYTF	TGTGCCAGCAGCTTACCGCGGGGCAACTATGGCTACACCTTC
.	TRBV5-6	TRBJ1-1	.	CASSWRGKLPEAFF	TGTGCCAGCAGCTGGAGGGGTAAACTACCTGAAGCTTTCTTT
.	TRBV24-1	TRBJ2-7	.	CATSDLEGSGQYF	TGTGCCACCAGTGATTTGGAGGGCTCAGGGCAGTACTTC
.	TRBV6-2/TRBV6-3	TRBJ2-7	TRBD2	CASSYTSGLVSYEQYF	TGTGCCAGCAGTTACACTAGCGGACTCGTTTCCTACGAGCAGTACTTC
.	TRBV10-3	TRBJ2-2	.	CAISEQRRELFF	TGTGCCATCAGTGAACAACGAAGGGAGCTGTTTTTT
once	TRBV19	TRBJ1-1	TRBD1	CASSRDREVVEAEAFF	TGTGCCAGTAGTAGAGACAGGGAGGTGGTGGAGGCTGAAGCTTTCTTT
.	TRBV7-6	TRBJ2-2	TRBD1	CASSFVAGGVLTGELFF	TGTGCCAGCAGCTTCGTGGCAGGGGGCGTGTTGACCGGGGAGCTGTTTTTT
.	TRBV6-1	TRBJ2-3	.	CASSEWKRAGDTQYF	TGTGCCAGCAGTGAATGGAAGAGAGCCGGGGATACGCAGTATTTT
.	TRBV18	TRBJ2-7	TRBD1	CASSPQTGSYEQYF	TGTGCCAGCTCACCTCAGACAGGGTCCTACGAGCAGTACTTC
.	TRBV6-6	TRBJ1-2	TRBD1	CASRGQGARGYTF	TGTGCCAGCAGGGGACAGGGGGCCCGCGGCTACACCTTC
.	TRBV2	TRBJ1-4	.	CASSEASVQGLRPSEKLFF	TGTGCCAGCAGTGAAGCGTCTGTGCAGGGCCTGAGGCCCTCCGAAAAACTGTTTTTT
.	TRBV7-6	TRBJ2-1	TRBD2	CASSPTSGGHLEQFF	TGTGCCAGCAGCCCAACTAGCGGGGGCCACCTCGAGCAGTTCTTC
.	TRBV9	TRBJ1-3	TRBD1	CASSVAVTGEGNTIYF	TGTGCCAGCAGCGTAGCGGTGACAGGGGAGGGAAACACCATATATTTT
.	TRBV19	TRBJ2-7	TRBD2	CASSPFGGATYEQYF	TGTGCCAGTAGTCCCTTCGGGGGGGCCACCTACGAGCAGTACTTC
.	TRBV11-2	TRBJ1-2	TRBD1	CASSLGQGENYGYTF	TGTGCCAGCAGCTTGGGACAGGGCGAGAACTATGGCTACACCTTC
.	TRBV7-6	TRBJ2-3	.	CASSLRGSTDTQYF	TGTGCCAGCAGCTTACGCGGTAGCACAGATACGCAGTATTTT
.	TRBV19	TRBJ2-1	TRBD1	CASRLDRGTYNEQFF	TGTGCCAGTAGACTGGACAGGGGAACCTACAATGAGCAGTTCTTC
.	TRBV2	TRBJ2-5	TRBD2	CASSEPGLAGESGTQYF	TGTGCCAGCAGTGAACCGGGACTAGCGGGGGAGTCGGGGACCCAGTACTTC
.	TRBV11-2	TRBJ1-2	.	CASSLGGVLNYGYTF	TGTGCCAGCAGCCTGGGAGGGGTCCTCAACTATGGCTACACCTTC
.	TRBV4-1	TRBJ1-4	TRBD1	CASSSRQAGTANEKLFF	TGCGCCAGCAGCTCTAGGCAAGCCGGGACAGCTAATGAAAAACTGTTTTTT
.	TRBV5-1	TRBJ1-1	TRBD1	CASSFKGTGANTEAFF	TGCGCCAGCAGCTTTAAAGGGACAGGCGCGAACACTGAAGCTTTCTTT
.	TRBV30	TRBJ2-3	TRBD1	CAWSVLDRDHTDTQYF	TGTGCCTGGAGTGTACTAGACAGGGACCACACAGATACGCAGTATTTT
.	TRBV7-6	TRBJ2-7	TRBD1	CASSLRPQGASYEQYF	TGTGCCAGCAGCCTCCGGCCTCAGGGGGCGTCCTACGAGCAGTACTTC
.	TRBV2	TRBJ2-3	TRBD1	CASSKLDRVSTDTQYF	TGTGCCAGCAGTAAGTTGGACAGGGTCAGCACAGATACGCAGTATTTT
.	TRBV5-1	TRBJ2-7	TRBD1	CASSLGQGPYEQYF	TGCGCCAGCAGCTTGGGACAGGGGCCCTACGAGCAGTACTTC
.	TRBV11-2	TRBJ2-2	TRBD1	CASSTGTGSTGELFF	TGTGCCAGCAGCACCGGGACAGGGTCCACCGGGGAGCTGTTTTTT
.	TRBV3-1/TRBV3-2	TRBJ2-2	.	CASAPQGGNTGELFF	TGTGCCTCAGCACCCCAGGGGGGAAACACCGGGGAGCTGTTTTTT
.	TRBV4-1	TRBJ2-3	.	CASSQEITGDTQYF	TGCGCCAGCAGCCAAGAGATAACTGGTGATACGCAGTATTTT
.	TRBV29-1	TRBJ2-2	TRBD1	CSVGTGAGGELFF	TGCAGCGTAGGGACAGGGGCGGGCGGGGAGCTGTTTTTT
.	TRBV7-3	TRBJ2-7	.	CASSLMRTSVAYEQYF	TGTGCCAGCAGCTTAATGCGCACCTCGGTCGCCTACGAGCAGTACTTC
few	TRBV6-4	TRBJ2-3	TRBD2	CASSDLLGLAGGPHITDTQYF	TGTGCCAGCAGTGACCTACTGGGACTAGCGGGGGGGCCTCATATCACAGATACGCAGTATTTT
.	TRBV19	TRBJ1-4	TRBD1	CASSPRWDRQNEKLFF	TGTGCCAGTAGTCCCCGATGGGACAGGCAGAATGAAAAACTGTTTTTT
.	TRBV24-1	TRBJ1-2	TRBD1	CATSDPGQGNYGYTF	TGTGCCACCAGTGATCCAGGACAGGGCAACTATGGCTACACCTTC
.	TRBV2	TRBJ1-5	.	CASSEQGYQPQHF	TGTGCCAGCAGTGAGCAGGGATATCAGCCCCAGCATTTT
.	TRBV7-3	TRBJ2-1	TRBD2	CASSLTSGGYNEQFF	TGTGCCAGCAGCTTAACGAGCGGGGGGTACAATGAGCAGTTCTTC
.	TRBV5-1	TRBJ2-5	TRBD1	CASSLEGQGAGETQYF	TGCGCCAGCAGCTTGGAAGGGCAGGGGGCGGGAGAGACCCAGTACTTC
.	TRBV2	TRBJ2-5	TRBD1	CASSPGQISQETQYF	TGTGCCAGCAGCCCGGGACAGATAAGTCAAGAGACCCAGTACTTC
.	TRBV18	TRBJ1-3	.	CASSLDSSGNTIYF	TGTGCCAGCTCCCTCGACAGCTCTGGAAACACCATATATTTT
.	TRBV6-5	TRBJ2-7	.	CASSYFKGNYEQYF	TGTGCCAGCAGTTACTTTAAGGGGAACTACGAGCAGTACTTC
.	TRBV27	TRBJ2-7	TRBD2	CASSPGTINEQYF	TGTGCCAGCAGCCCAGGGACTATCAACGAGCAGTACTTC
.	TRBV7-2	TRBJ1-5	.	CASSSGQSPQPQHF	TGTGCCAGCAGCAGCGGACAGTCTCCTCAGCCCCAGCATTTT
.	TRBV7-9	TRBJ2-1	.	CASSLVLGVWSGYNEQFF	TGTGCCAGCAGCTTAGTCCTCGGGGTGTGGTCGGGATACAATGAGCAGTTCTTC
.	TRBV7-7	TRBJ2-7	TRBD1	CASSPGGQGTEQYF	TGTGCCAGCAGCCCGGGGGGACAGGGAACGGAGCAGTACTTC
few	TRBV6-5	TRBJ1-3	.	CASSYSNRAGVSTIYF	TGTGCCAGCAGTTACTCGAATCGGGCAGGGGTGTCCACCATATATTTT